One sample yielded the 13 T cell receptor beta chains listed below, sequenced in a study of shared clonotypes between healthy human individuals (dated by TCRdb to 2020 to 2022). Libraries were made using the immunoSEQ multiplex PCR assay. TCRdb's version of the immuneACCESS table is confined to in-frame rearrangements and falls short of the full clone set. An unresolved V gene accounts for under half of the shortfall where checked; the remainder is of unknown origin. The sample table holds 1.6 million or so clones, of which 97% to 99% were seen once. In total, the top ten clones hold over 0.3% of the sample. Sample: naive CD4+ T cells sorted from blood. Interpreted using the paper, the cell subset or site label stands for: CD45RA+ positively selected. The receptors derive from a man aged 25-45 years in good health.

The rearrangement uses TRBV5-1 and TRBJ2-6, with D hard to call. Between the trimmed V and J ends, which lost 2 bases and 0 bases, there was a span of 6 bases. The CDR3 has 15 residues. Germline V gene lookup returns CDR1 SGHRS and CDR2 YFSETQ. The CDR3 DNA is TGCGCCAGCAGCTTAAAGCACTCTGGGGCCAACGTCCTGACTTTC. Translation gives CASSLKHSGANVLTF.

CDR3 region: CASSPPGTTFDEQFF. The CDR3 bases are TGTGCCAGCTCACCACCGGGGACTACCTTCGATGAGCAGTTCTTC. This chain uses TRBV18 with TRBJ2-1; 7 nucleotides align to TRBD2. After removal of 0 bases from V and 8 bases from J, the junction contained 7 bases not matched to a gene. Per germline, CDR1 KGHSH and CDR2 LQKENI. The CDR3 sequence is 15 residues long.

The gene calls are TRBV9 and TRBJ2-2; 11 nucleotides agree with TRBD2. CDR1 is SGDLS, CDR2 YYNGEE, per germline. CDR3 length: 15 amino acids. With 3 bases clipped from V and 7 bases from J, the junction kept 5 bases outside the gene matches. The DNA of the CDR3 is TGTGCCAGCAGCGCCACTAGCGGGAGTGGCGGGGAGCTGTTTTTT. Translating gives CASSATSGSGGELFF. The full variable domain, with the rest looked up from reference TRBV9 and TRBJ2-2, is DSGVTQTPKHLITATGQRVTLRCSPRSGDLSVYWYQQSLDQGLQFLIQYYNGEERAKGNILERFSAQQFPDLHSELNLSSLELGDSALYFCASSATSGSGGELFFGEGSRLTVL.

V usage is TRBV7-3 and J usage is TRBJ2-3; TRBD2 matches 9 bases. This CDR3 is built from 16 residues. Losses at the gene ends were 2 bases for V and 1 base for J; bases not matched to a gene: 4. CDR1 is SGHTA, CDR2 FQGTGA, per germline. CDR3 protein: CASSLFRTSGTDTQYF. CDR3 nucleotide sequence: TGTGCCAGCAGCTTATTCAGGACTAGCGGCACAGATACGCAGTATTTT.

The CDR3 DNA follows: TGTGCCAGCAGTTTATCGATGGGCTCGGATACGCAGTATTTT. Amino acid sequence: CASSLSMGSDTQYF. The rearrangement uses TRBV27 and TRBJ2-3, with D uncertain. The CDR3 runs to 14 residues. With 0 bases removed from V and 6 bases from J, the gap between germline ends came to 10 bases. From germline, CDR1 is MNHEY and CDR2 SMNVEV (reference sequence).

This sequence joins TRBV7-8 and TRBJ1-1, with D perhaps matching TRBD1 (5 bases). Trimming left V 1 base short and J 7 bases short, with 19 bases between. In germline, CDR1 is SGHVS, CDR2 FQNEAQ. The CDR3 contains 16 residues. The CDR3 loop is CASSLVNAGRAFEAFF. CDR3 DNA: TGTGCCAGCAGCTTAGTCAACGCTGGCAGGGCTTTTGAAGCTTTCTTT. Drawing the rest from reference TRBV7-8 and TRBJ1-1, the complete variable domain is GAGVSQSPRYKVAKRGQDVALRCDPISGHVSLFWYQQALGQGPEFLTYFQNEAQLDKSGLPSDRFFAERPEGSVSTLKIQRTQQEDSAVYLCASSLVNAGRAFEAFFGQGTRLTVV.

The chain links TRBV23-1 to TRBJ2-6; no definite D call. TRBV23-1 is an open reading frame whose function is uncertain. Trimming took off 4 bases at V and 5 bases at J, with 21 bases between the two ends. This CDR3 has 18 amino acids. CDR3: CASSPGFTQQSRANVLTF. The CDR3 DNA reads TGCGCCAGCAGTCCTGGCTTTACGCAACAAAGTCGGGCCAACGTCCTGACTTTC.

This chain uses TRBV18 with TRBJ2-1; D may be TRBD2 (6 bases). V gave up 3 bases and J gave up 6 bases, with 9 bases separating them. This CDR3 comprises 13 residues. Germline V gives CDR1 KGHSH, CDR2 LQKENI. The CDR3 region has the DNA TGTGCCAGCTCACCGGCGGGGTTCAATGAGCAGTTCTTC. It is translated as CASSPAGFNEQFF.

V usage is TRBV9 and J usage is TRBJ2-7; 9 bases match TRBD2. The CDR3 is 16 residues long. Per germline, CDR1 SGDLS and CDR2 YYNGEE. V trimming: 0 bases; J trimming: 3 bases; junction bases outside the gene matches: 7. The CDR3 coding sequence is TGTGCCAGCAGCGTAGGAGGGACTAGCCTGTACTACGAGCAGTACTTC. As protein: CASSVGGTSLYYEQYF.

The chain combines TRBV9 with TRBJ2-1, with TRBD2 matching over 7 bases. Trimming removed 0 bases from V and 4 bases from J; junction bases left unmatched: 4. This CDR3 has 15 amino acids. The germline gives CDR1 SGDLS, CDR2 YYNGEE. In DNA form, the CDR3 reads TGTGCCAGCAGCGTAGCGGCTAGCGGTTACAATGAGCAGTTCTTC. Amino acids: CASSVAASGYNEQFF.

The J gene is TRBJ1-3, the V gene TRBV27; D is perhaps TRBD1 (6 bases). The CDR3 extends over 15 amino acids. V lost 3 bases and J lost 0, with 9 bases in between. Germline-derived CDR1 and CDR2 are MNHEY and SMNVEV (reference sequence). The CDR3 loop reads CASSLTGVSGNTIYF. The CDR3, as DNA: TGTGCCAGCAGTTTGACAGGAGTCTCTGGAAACACCATATATTTT.

This sequence joins TRBV11-2 and TRBJ1-5; D is undetermined. Germline CDR1 is SGHAT and CDR2 is FQNNGV. Trimming left V 1 base short and J 5 bases short, with 6 bases between. The CDR3 has 13 residues. The CDR3 sequence is CASSLVGDQPQHF. The DNA for the CDR3 is TGTGCCAGCAGCTTAGTCGGGGATCAGCCCCAGCATTTT.

The J gene is TRBJ2-1, the V gene TRBV5-4; D uncertain. The V and J ends lost 4 bases and 7 bases respectively, with 18 bases between them. The V gene's germline CDR1 is SGHNT and CDR2 YYREEE (reference sequence). The CDR3 is made up of 15 amino acids. CDR3 DNA: TGTGCCAGCAGCCACCGGGCCAACCCTACGAATGAGCAGTTCTTC. Translated, it gives CASSHRANPTNEQFF. Variable domain in full (rest from reference TRBV5-4 and TRBJ2-1): ETGVTQSPTHLIKTRGQQVTLRCSSQSGHNTVSWYQQALGQGPQFIFQYYREEENGRGNFPPRFSGLQFPNYSSELNVNALELDDSALYLCASSHRANPTNEQFFGPGTRLTVL.